One sample yielded the 30 T cell receptor beta chains listed below, sequenced in a study of CD8+CD57+ T cells in acquired aplastic anemia. Genomic DNA provided the template from which TCR beta VDJ and CDR3 profiles were obtained. TCRdb reprocessed the reads via MiXCR and lists one record per CDR3 protein. The sample lists about 160,000 distinct CDR3 sequences; around 45% were seen once. Sequenced: sorted CD4+, CD8+, or CD8+CD57+ T cells (not recorded which) from PBMCs. These receptors were collected from a human donor in good health.

This chain uses TRBV10-3 with TRBJ2-3; possible D gene TRBD2, 5 bases. Trimming removed 3 bases from V and 6 bases from J, with 16 bases in between. Germline V gene data show CDR1 as ENHRY and CDR2 as SYGVKD. The CDR3 runs to 15 residues. The CDR3 loop is CAISDTARESDTQYF. For the CDR3, the DNA is TGTGCCATCAGTGACACCGCGAGGGAATCCGATACGCAGTATTTT.

On this clonotype: Possible read error: a much larger clone is one base away. This chain joins TRBV5-6 and TRBJ2-7, with 12 bases lining up with TRBD1. Germline assignment: CDR1 SGHDT and CDR2 YYEEEE. The CDR3 totals 15 residues. V shed 4 bases, J shed 6 bases, and the junction held 8 bases outside the gene matches. For the CDR3, the DNA is TGTGCCAGCAGCAGAGGGACAGGGGGCAGGTCCGAGCAGTACTTC. This gives the protein CASSRGTGGRSEQYF.

In its sample, this clonotype was seen many times. The rearrangement uses TRBV9 and TRBJ2-7, with D tentatively TRBD2 (6 bases). V lost 4 bases and J 3 bases, leaving 17 bases between the germline ends. The CDR3 has 15 amino acids. Germline CDR1 is SGDLS and CDR2 is YYNGEE. The CDR3 sequence is CASSPRLREDYEQYF. Written as DNA, the CDR3 is TGTGCCAGCAGCCCCCGCCTCAGGGAGGACTACGAGCAGTACTTC.

The table lists this clonotype with many counts. The rearrangement joins TRBV20-1 to TRBJ2-3; TRBD2 matches at 11 bases. CDR1 is DFQATT and CDR2 is SNEGSKA in the germline V gene (reference sequence). The CDR3 has 14 residues. V shed 3 bases, J shed 4 bases, and the junction held 3 bases outside the gene matches. The CDR3 is CSASSTSGADTQYF. In DNA form, the CDR3 reads TGCAGTGCTAGCTCGACTAGCGGGGCAGATACGCAGTATTTT.

On this clonotype itself: One junction end does not reproduce the germline sequence, and a read error may be involved. This sequence joins TRBV24-1 and TRBJ2-6, with a tentative D call TRBD1 (5 bases). This CDR3 region has 14 residues. Germline V gene data show CDR1 as KGHDR and CDR2 as SFDVKD. CDR3 region: CATSGESGADVLTF. The CDR3 nucleotides are TGTGCCACCAGTGGAGAATCTGGGGCCGACGTCCTGACTTTC.

This clonotype was observed a single time. This may be a read error: a much more frequent sequence differs by one nucleotide. CDR3: CAISEALAQFF. Here the CDR3 DNA reads TGTGCCATCAGTGAAGCGCTAGCGCAGTTCTTC. The chain combines TRBV10-3 with TRBJ2-1, with a possible D match to TRBD2 (5 bases). V shed 3 bases and J shed 12 bases, with 9 bases lying between them. The germline V gene has CDR1 ENHRY and CDR2 SYGVKD. The CDR3 loop spans 11 amino acids.

The chain carries TRBV6-5 and TRBJ2-7, with 10 bases aligning to TRBD2. V lost 4 bases to trimming and J lost 6 bases; unmatched junction nucleotides: 9. Per the germline V gene, CDR1 is MNHEY and CDR2 is SVGAGI. This CDR3 has 15 amino acids. The CDR3 here is CASSSGLAGDCEQYF. The CDR3 DNA reads as TGTGCCAGCAGTTCAGGGCTAGCGGGAGACTGCGAGCAGTACTTC.

This clonotype has ten or more counts. The chain links TRBV20-1 to TRBJ2-1; 8 bases are shared with TRBD2. The CDR3 runs 16 residues. Germline assignment: CDR1 DFQATT and CDR2 SNEGSKA (reference sequence). Trimming at V came to 3 bases and at J to 2 bases, leaving 9 bases not matched to a gene. CDR3 nucleotides: TGCAGTGCTAGGGGTCAGGGGCGGGGGGCCTACAATGAGCAGTTCTTC. This encodes CSARGQGRGAYNEQFF.

This chain connects TRBV6-5 to TRBJ2-7; D is possibly TRBD1 (5 bases). In germline, CDR1 is MNHEY, CDR2 SVGAGI. The length of the CDR3 is 14 residues. The V and J ends lost 2 bases and 0 bases respectively, with 8 bases between them. For the CDR3, the DNA is TGTGCCAGCAGTTACGGGGCGAGCTCCTACGAGCAGTACTTC. It codes for CASSYGASSYEQYF.

This clonotype was counted ten times or more. The chain recombines TRBV7-2 with TRBJ1-5; D uncertain. The germline CDR1 and CDR2 sequences are SGHTA and FQGNSA. V was cut by 4 bases and J by 1 base, with 11 bases left in between. This CDR3 is 15 amino acids long. The CDR3 nucleotides read TGTGCCAGCAGCTCCCATAAAAACAGCAATCAGCCCCAGCATTTT. Protein sequence: CASSSHKNSNQPQHF. Full variable domain (outside the CDR3, taken from reference TRBV7-2 and TRBJ1-5): GAGVSQSPSNKVTEKGKDVELRCDPISGHTALYWYRQSLGQGLEFLIYFQGNSAPDKSGLPSDRFSAERTGGSVSTLTIQRTQQEDSAVYLCASSSHKNSNQPQHFGDGTRLSIL.

This chain uses TRBV14 with TRBJ2-5; TRBD2 might be the D (5 bases). This CDR3 is 14 amino acids long. Trimming left V 4 bases short and J 5 bases short, with 14 bases between. CDR1 and CDR2 from the germline V gene are SGHDN and FVKESK. CDR3 sequence (DNA): TGTGCCAGCAGCCCCGGACTTCAGAGGGAGACCCAGTACTTC. Its protein product is CASSPGLQRETQYF.

This clonotype was counted once. The V gene is TRBV7-4, the J gene TRBJ1-2; D is uncertain. Trimming removed 6 bases from V and 4 bases from J, with 9 bases in between. Germline V gene sequence: CDR1 SGHVT, CDR2 SQSDAQ. The CDR3 is 12 residues long. The CDR3 loop reads CASSRVGYGYTF. Written as DNA, the CDR3 is TGTGCCAGCAGTAGGGTGGGCTATGGCTACACCTTC.

This clonotype was recorded only once. The V gene is TRBV10-3, the J gene TRBJ1-3, with no clear D. Germline CDR1 and CDR2: ENHRY and SYGVKD. There are 13 residues in the CDR3. The V and J ends lost 2 bases and 7 bases respectively, with 9 bases between them. The CDR3 region has the DNA TGTGCCATCAGTGAGAGAGCTGAGAACACCATATATTTT. Translating it yields CAISERAENTIYF.

This chain links TRBV15 with TRBJ2-3, with D maybe TRBD2 (5 bases). V gave up 3 bases and J gave up 6 bases, with 13 bases separating them. The CDR3 is 14 amino acids. From germline, CDR1 is LNHNV and CDR2 YYDKDF (reference sequence). CDR3 protein: CATSRLSRRDTQYF. In DNA, the CDR3 is TGTGCCACCAGCAGGTTATCGAGGAGGGATACGCAGTATTTT.

This sequence joins TRBV7-8 and TRBJ2-7; unclear D gene. The CDR3 consists of 12 residues. Germline V gene data show CDR1 as SGHVS and CDR2 as FQNEAQ. Trimming left V 0 bases short and J 5 bases short, with 5 bases between. CDR3 residues: CASSLAVHEQYF. In nucleotides, the CDR3 is TGTGCCAGCAGCTTAGCGGTCCACGAGCAGTACTTC.

The chain carries TRBV7-8 and TRBJ2-7; D uncertain. V was pared by 1 base and J by 5 bases, with 6 bases between. The CDR3 contains 12 residues. Per the germline V gene, CDR1 is SGHVS and CDR2 is FQNEAQ. CDR3 sequence (DNA): TGTGCCAGCAGCTTAGGGGTCCACGAGCAGTACTTC. Translation: CASSLGVHEQYF.

The rearrangement joins TRBV4-1 to TRBJ2-3, with D unresolved. CDR3 length: 16 amino acids. In germline, CDR1 is MGHRA, CDR2 YSYEKL. The V end was cut by 0 bases, the J end by 0 bases, with 10 bases between. CDR3 DNA: TGCGCCAGCAGCCAAGAGGCCCGGATAAGCACAGATACGCAGTATTTT. Its protein product is CASSQEARISTDTQYF.

This clonotype turned up a few times. The V call is TRBV19, the J call TRBJ2-3; D gene unclear. In germline, CDR1 is LNHDA, CDR2 SQIVND (reference sequence). There are 12 residues in the CDR3. The V end was cut by 5 bases, the J end by 5 bases, with 8 bases between. The CDR3 nucleotides read TGTGCCAGTAGTGCGGCGCGAGATACGCAGTATTTT. Translating it yields CASSAARDTQYF.

Note on this clonotype: At one end, the junction sequence differs from germline, possibly due to a read error. V is TRBV10-3 and J is TRBJ2-1; D is unclear. Germline V lookup: CDR1 ENHRY, CDR2 SYGVKD. This CDR3 has 15 residues. CDR3 region: CASSYLGSSYNEQFF. For the CDR3, the DNA is TGTGCCAGCAGTTATCTTGGCAGCTCCTACAATGAGCAGTTCTTC.

This clonotype was observed many times. The V and J genes are TRBV2 and TRBJ2-7, with 10 bases matching TRBD1. The CDR3 runs to 13 residues. CDR1 is SNHLY, CDR2 FYNNEI, per germline. J gave up 6 bases and V 4 bases, and 3 bases lay outside the gene matches. The DNA of the CDR3 is TGTGCCAGCAGTGTTGGGACAGGGGTCGAGCAGTACTTC. This sequence encodes CASSVGTGVEQYF.

The gene calls are TRBV4-2 and TRBJ1-1, with TRBD1 as a possible D gene (6 bases). CDR3 length equals 13 residues. Germline V gene lookup returns CDR1 LGHNA and CDR2 YNFKEQ. Trimming took off 4 bases at V and 3 bases at J, with 9 bases between the two ends. The CDR3 loop reads CASSPGQYTEAFF. The CDR3 bases are TGTGCCAGCAGCCCAGGACAGTACACTGAAGCTTTCTTT.

Ten or more counts support this clonotype. The chain employs TRBV5-1 and TRBJ1-3; D is possibly TRBD1 (6 bases). The CDR3 consists of 13 residues. V gave up 5 bases and J gave up 4 bases, with 10 bases separating them. Germline V gene data show CDR1 as SGHRS and CDR2 as YFSETQ. The CDR3 loop is CASRVQGGNTIYF. The CDR3 DNA sequence: TGCGCCAGCAGGGTACAGGGAGGAAACACCATATATTTT.

In this sample, this clonotype turned up many times. The gene calls are TRBV20-1 and TRBJ1-2; D is uncertain. With 3 bases removed from V and 8 bases from J, the gap between germline ends came to 13 bases. Germline lookup yields CDR1 DFQATT and CDR2 SNEGSKA (reference sequence). This CDR3 has 12 residues. The CDR3 nucleotides read TGCAGTGCTAGTTTTGTCCGCGGAGGCTACACCTTC. It is translated as CSASFVRGGYTF.

V gene TRBV3-1 combines with J gene TRBJ1-1, with D maybe TRBD1 (6 bases). The CDR3 is 16 residues long. Trimming took off 0 bases at V and 4 bases at J, with 15 bases between the two ends. Germline CDR1 and CDR2: LGHDT and YNNKEL (reference sequence). The DNA of the CDR3 is TGTGCCAGCAGCCAAGATTTCGGGGGCGGCGGCACTGAAGCTTTCTTT. Translation gives CASSQDFGGGGTEAFF.

The DNA for the CDR3 is TGTGCCAGCAGCTTTGGACTAGCGTTTGAGCAGTACTTC. It specifies CASSFGLAFEQYF. The chain combines TRBV7-2 with TRBJ2-7, with 9 bases that match TRBD2. Trimming took 3 bases from V and 7 from J; bases not matched to a gene: 4. CDR1 SGHTA and CDR2 FQGNSA come from the germline V gene. The CDR3 has 13 amino acids.

This clonotype has at least ten counts. The J gene is TRBJ1-1, the V gene TRBV11-2; unclear D gene. Trimming took 5 bases from V and 8 from J, leaving 9 bases between them. The CDR3 extends over 11 amino acids. Germline lookup yields CDR1 SGHAT and CDR2 FQNNGV. The CDR3 here is CASSPAMEAFF. The CDR3 DNA sequence: TGTGCCAGCAGCCCAGCGATGGAAGCTTTCTTT.

The J gene is TRBJ2-1, the V gene TRBV28; TRBD2 is a possible D gene (7 bases). This CDR3 is 15 amino acids long. Trimming cost V 5 bases and J 4 bases, with 15 bases left between them. Germline V CDR1 and CDR2: MDHEN, SYDVKM. CDR3 loop: CASSLEGGGYNEQFF. The CDR3 DNA is TGTGCCAGCAGTCTTGAGGGAGGGGGATACAATGAGCAGTTCTTC.

The rearrangement joins TRBV27 to TRBJ2-3; 11 positions match TRBD2. The CDR3 contains 17 residues. V shed 7 bases, J shed 1 base, and the junction held 10 bases outside the gene matches. Germline V lookup: CDR1 MNHEY, CDR2 SMNVEV (reference sequence). CDR3 DNA sequence: TGTGCCAGCACGCTCTTCCCGGGACTAGCGGGCACAGATACGCAGTATTTT. Translation gives CASTLFPGLAGTDTQYF.

The chain employs TRBV11-1 and TRBJ1-6; unclear D gene. Trimming took 5 bases from V and 10 from J, leaving 12 bases between them. This CDR3 contains 13 residues. Germline assignment: CDR1 SGHAT and CDR2 FQDESV (reference sequence). In DNA, the CDR3 is TGTGCCAGCAGCGAACGGATACTATCACCCCTCCACTTT. It translates to CASSERILSPLHF.

The gene calls are TRBV10-3 and TRBJ2-2, with a weak D call TRBD1 (6 bases). Between the trimmed V and J ends, which lost 3 bases and 0 bases, there was a span of 20 bases. The germline CDR1 and CDR2 sequences are ENHRY and SYGVKD. The CDR3 is made up of 19 amino acids. In DNA form, the CDR3 reads TGTGCCATCAGTGACCCCCTCCGGACAGTTGGTTCGAACACCGGGGAGCTGTTTTTT. Encoded protein: CAISDPLRTVGSNTGELFF.